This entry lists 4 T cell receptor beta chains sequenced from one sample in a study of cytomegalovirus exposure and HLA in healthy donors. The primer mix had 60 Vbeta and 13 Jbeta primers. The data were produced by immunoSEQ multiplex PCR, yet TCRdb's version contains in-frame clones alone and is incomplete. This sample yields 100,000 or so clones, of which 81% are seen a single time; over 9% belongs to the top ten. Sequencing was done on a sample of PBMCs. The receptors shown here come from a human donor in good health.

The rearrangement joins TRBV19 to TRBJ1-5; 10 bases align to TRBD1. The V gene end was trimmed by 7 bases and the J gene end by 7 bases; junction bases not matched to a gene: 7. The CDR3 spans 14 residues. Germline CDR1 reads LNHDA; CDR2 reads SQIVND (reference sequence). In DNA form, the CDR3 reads TGTGCCAGTACCGACAGGGGGCCGAACCAGCCCCAGCATTTT. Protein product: CASTDRGPNQPQHF.

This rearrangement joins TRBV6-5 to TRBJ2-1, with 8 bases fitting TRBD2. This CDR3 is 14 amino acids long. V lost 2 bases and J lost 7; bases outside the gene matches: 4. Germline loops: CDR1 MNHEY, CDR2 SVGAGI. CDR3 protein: CASSYGTRGNEQFF. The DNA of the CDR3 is TGTGCCAGCAGTTACGGGACTAGAGGAAATGAGCAGTTCTTC.

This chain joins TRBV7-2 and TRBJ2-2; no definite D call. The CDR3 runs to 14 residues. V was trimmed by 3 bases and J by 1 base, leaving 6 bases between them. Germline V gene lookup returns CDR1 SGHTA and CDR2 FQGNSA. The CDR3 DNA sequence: TGTGCCAGCAGCTTTCGGAGGAACACCGGGGAGCTGTTTTTT. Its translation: CASSFRRNTGELFF.

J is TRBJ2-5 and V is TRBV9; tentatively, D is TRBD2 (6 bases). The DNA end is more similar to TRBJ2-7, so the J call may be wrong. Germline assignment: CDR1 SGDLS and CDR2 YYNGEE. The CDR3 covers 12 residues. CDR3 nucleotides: TGTGCCAGCAGCGGTAGCGGCTACGAGCAGTACTTC. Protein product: CASSGSGYEQYF.